This is a list of T cell receptor beta chains from one sample in a study of cytomegalovirus exposure and HLA in healthy donors. The repertoire was sequenced with immunoSEQ multiplex PCR; TCRdb's copy has only in-frame clones and lacks some. The sample lists about 130,000 clones, around 72% occurring once. The sample comprised PBMCs. The receptors shown here come from a human donor in good health. The CDR3 runs from the conserved cysteine through the conserved F or W. The order of the fields is V gene, J gene, CDR3 protein.

TRBV6-1	TRBJ2-2	CASRSGGALVGELFF
TRBV13	TRBJ1-3	CASSDSPSGNTIYF
TRBV6-1	TRBJ1-2	CASSVRPGVNYGYTF
TRBV6-5	TRBJ2-1	CASTAHRDYNEQFF
TRBV6-5	TRBJ2-7	CASSAGASYEQYF
TRBV15	TRBJ2-7	CATRDRTYEQYF
TRBV27	TRBJ2-7	CASSRPPVEGYEQYF
TRBV9	TRBJ2-2	CASSVDRNTGELFF
TRBV5-1	TRBJ2-1	CASSTGINNEQFF
TRBV4-2	TRBJ2-7	CASSQDPRGHYDEQYF
TRBV2	TRBJ2-1	CASSERGGLAGYNEQFF
TRBV9	TRBJ1-2	CASSVAGMTDGYTF
TRBV4-2	TRBJ1-4	CASRRQGSNEKLFF
TRBV15	TRBJ2-1	CATSSRLSNNEQFF
TRBV5-1	TRBJ1-1	CASSFTESTEAFF
TRBV28	TRBJ1-4	CASSRPGSATNEKLFF
TRBV4-2	TRBJ1-2	CASSQDRGGANYGYTF
TRBV5-5	TRBJ2-7	CASSFGTNEQYF
TRBV9	TRBJ2-5	CASSVGMGGETQYF
TRBV12-5	TRBJ2-1	CASGGSRGNEQFF
TRBV28	TRBJ1-3	CASMAQASGNTIYF
TRBV9	TRBJ1-1	CASSTAVANTEAFF
TRBV7-9	TRBJ1-4	CASSQEGLNEKLFF
TRBV4-2	TRBJ1-5	CASSQFRRTGGTQPQHF
TRBV19	TRBJ2-2	CASRLAGGSSNTGELFF
TRBV11-2	TRBJ2-3	CASSLALAGDTQYF
TRBV27	TRBJ1-6	CASSSPGTASPLHF
TRBV5-1	TRBJ1-1	CASSKRWEDLTEAFF
TRBV2	TRBJ2-5	CASGQEKETQYF
TRBV6-1	TRBJ2-7	CASTPRTGDPYEQYF
TRBV4-2	TRBJ2-1	CASSQEPQRGHNEQFF
TRBV2	TRBJ2-7	CASSGAGGPTEQYF
TRBV7-9	TRBJ1-2	CASSFGPGSTNYGYTF
TRBV19	TRBJ2-1	CASSRGQGGRNEQFF
TRBV5-4	TRBJ2-2	CASSLVTDGSGELFF
TRBV19	TRBJ2-7	CASSPPYRTYEQYF
TRBV28	TRBJ2-3	CASSRTGFSTDTQYF
TRBV29-1	TRBJ1-3	CSAKTGMGNTIYF
TRBV7-2	TRBJ1-3	CASSLVLGNTIYF
TRBV28	TRBJ1-2	CASSLNGHLNYGYTF
TRBV6-5	TRBJ2-5	CASKPGLGAAGTQYF
TRBV7-3	TRBJ1-6	CASSLSHEGNSPLHF
TRBV7-9	TRBJ1-5	CASSLGGGNQPQHF
TRBV5-1	TRBJ2-4	CASSGYRDGEENIQYF
TRBV7-8	TRBJ2-3	CASSWRAGSGDTQYF
TRBV5-6	TRBJ2-5	CASSEQVMGETQYF
TRBV11-3	TRBJ1-1	CASSLGGQKNTEAFF
TRBV7-7	TRBJ1-3	CASSLALRGQARNTIYF
TRBV15	TRBJ2-7	CATSSSLAGVYEQYF
TRBV5-1	TRBJ2-2	CASSATSGGDTGELFF
TRBV19	TRBJ2-3	CASSISSASGSSQYF
TRBV29-1	TRBJ2-7	CSVTAGTGILDEQYF
TRBV2	TRBJ2-7	CASTPGLAGVRREQYF
TRBV19	TRBJ2-5	CASSSKGHQETQYF